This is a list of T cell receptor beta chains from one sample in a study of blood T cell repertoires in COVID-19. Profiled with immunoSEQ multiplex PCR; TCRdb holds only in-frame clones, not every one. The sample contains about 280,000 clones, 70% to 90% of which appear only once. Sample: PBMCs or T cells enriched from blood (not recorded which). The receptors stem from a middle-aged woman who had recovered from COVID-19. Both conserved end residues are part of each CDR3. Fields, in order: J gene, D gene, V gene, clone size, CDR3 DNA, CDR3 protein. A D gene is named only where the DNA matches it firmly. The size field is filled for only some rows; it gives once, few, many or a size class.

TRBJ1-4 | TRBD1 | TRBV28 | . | TGTGCCAGCAGTCCCCCATCGCCTCAGGGGGGTGAAAAACTGTTTTTT | CASSPPSPQGGEKLFF
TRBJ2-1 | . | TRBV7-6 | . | TGTGCCAGCACCCTTACGCCGGCTGGGAGCTACAATGAGCAGTTCTTC | CASTLTPAGSYNEQFF
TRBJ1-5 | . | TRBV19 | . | TGTGCCACCAAGTCGCTGGGCGGCAATCAGCCCCAGCATTTT | CATKSLGGNQPQHF
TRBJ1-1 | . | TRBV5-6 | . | TGTGCCAGCAGCTTAACAGGGTCCTCTAACACTGAAGCTTTCTTT | CASSLTGSSNTEAFF
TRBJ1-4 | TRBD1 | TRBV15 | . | TGTGCCACCAGCAGGAGGGGACAGGGGGAAGTAAAACTGTTTTTT | CATSRRGQGEVKLFF
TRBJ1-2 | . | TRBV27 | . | TGTGCCAGCAGTTTACAAGGAGGAGGGAACTATGGCTACACCTTC | CASSLQGGGNYGYTF
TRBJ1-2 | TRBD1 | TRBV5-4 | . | TGTGCCAGCAGCTGGGGACAGGCAGCTAACTATGGCTACACCTTC | CASSWGQAANYGYTF
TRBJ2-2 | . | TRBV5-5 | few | TGTGCCAGCAGCCCCGAGGACACGTTCACCGGGGAGCTGTTTTTT | CASSPEDTFTGELFF
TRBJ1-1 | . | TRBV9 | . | TGTGCCAGCACCCCGTCGGTGAACACTGAAGCTTTCTTT | CASTPSVNTEAFF
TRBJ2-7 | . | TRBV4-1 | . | TGCGCCAGCAGCCAAGATCTTATCGAGCAGTACTTC | CASSQDLIEQYF
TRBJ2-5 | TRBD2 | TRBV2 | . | TGTGCCAGCATGGTTACTAGCGGGATGGAGACCCAGTACTTC | CASMVTSGMETQYF
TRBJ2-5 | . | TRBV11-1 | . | TGTGCCAGCAGCAAAGAGAAGGCAGCGGAGACCCAGTACTTC | CASSKEKAAETQYF
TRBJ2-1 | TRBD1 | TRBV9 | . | TGTGCCAGCAGCTATACCGGGACAGTCAATGAGCAGTTCTTC | CASSYTGTVNEQFF
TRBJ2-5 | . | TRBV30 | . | TGTGCCTGGAGTCGCCGGGACTCCCGGTACCAAGAGACCCAGTACTTC | CAWSRRDSRYQETQYF
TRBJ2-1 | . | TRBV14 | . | TGTGCCAGCAGTTACTACAATGAGCAGTTCTTC | CASSYYNEQFF
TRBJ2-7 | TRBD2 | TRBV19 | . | TGTGCCAGTAGTCCGCCGGGACTAGCGGGAAGTTACGAGCAGTACTTC | CASSPPGLAGSYEQYF
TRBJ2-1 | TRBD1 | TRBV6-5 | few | TGTGCCAGCAGGGGACAGGCCGTCTCCTACAATGAGCAGTTCTTC | CASRGQAVSYNEQFF
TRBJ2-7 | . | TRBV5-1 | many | TGCGCCAGCAGCTTGGTACAGGCTGGATACGAGCAGTACTTC | CASSLVQAGYEQYF
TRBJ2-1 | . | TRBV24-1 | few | TGTGCCACCAGTGATAGAGGGGGAGGGAGGGAGTATGAGCAGTTCTTC | CATSDRGGGREYEQFF
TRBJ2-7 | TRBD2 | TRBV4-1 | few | TGCGCCAGCAGCCCAGGGGGACTAGCGGGGTCCTACGAGCAGTACTTC | CASSPGGLAGSYEQYF
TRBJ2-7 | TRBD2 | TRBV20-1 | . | TGCAGTGCTAGTAAAAGCGGGAGCTATAGCGAGCAGTACTTC | CSASKSGSYSEQYF
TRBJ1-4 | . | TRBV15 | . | TGTGCCACCAGCAGAGATCGGGAGGGACTGTTTTTT | CATSRDREGLFF
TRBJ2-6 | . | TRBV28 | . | TGTGCCAGCAGCGCGGGGCAGGGACTCTCTGGGGCCAACGTCCTGACTTTC | CASSAGQGLSGANVLTF
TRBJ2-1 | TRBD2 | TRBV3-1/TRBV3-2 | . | TGTGCCAGCAGCCAAGCGTTCTCTCGGGAGGTTGAGCAGTTCTTC | CASSQAFSREVEQFF
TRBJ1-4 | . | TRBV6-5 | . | TGTGCCAGCAGTTACTCCGCGGGTATGGAACTGTTTTTT | CASSYSAGMELFF
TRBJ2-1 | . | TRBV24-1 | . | TGTGCCACCGGGACAAGCTCCTACAATGAGCAGTTCTTC | CATGTSSYNEQFF
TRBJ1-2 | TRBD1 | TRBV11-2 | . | TGTGCCACCCAGGGGGCGCGGGGCTACACCTTC | CATQGARGYTF
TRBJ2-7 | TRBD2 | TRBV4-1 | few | TGCGCCAGCAGCCATGGAACTAGCGGAAGCTCCTACGAGCAGTACTTC | CASSHGTSGSSYEQYF
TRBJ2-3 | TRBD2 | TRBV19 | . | TGTGCCAGTAGTCGGTTTAGCGGGAGTGTGGCGGATACGCAGTATTTT | CASSRFSGSVADTQYF
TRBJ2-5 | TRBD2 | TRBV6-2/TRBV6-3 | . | TGTGCCAGCAGTTACGGGACTAGCGGGTTTCAAGAGACCCAGTACTTC | CASSYGTSGFQETQYF
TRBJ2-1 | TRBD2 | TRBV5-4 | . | TGTGCCAGCAGCTTGGAGGGCGGGAGTAGGGGTGAGCAGTTCTTC | CASSLEGGSRGEQFF
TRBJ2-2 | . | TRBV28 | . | TGTGCCAGCAGTTTACATCGGGTGAGCACCGGGGAGCTGTTTTTT | CASSLHRVSTGELFF
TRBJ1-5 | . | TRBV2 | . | TGTGCCAGCAGTGGGGGCGGGGGCAGAGGACAGCCCCAGCATTTT | CASSGGGGRGQPQHF
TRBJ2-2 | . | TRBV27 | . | TGTGCCAGCAGTCACGGTGTAGCGGCGAACACCGGGGAGCTGTTTTTT | CASSHGVAANTGELFF
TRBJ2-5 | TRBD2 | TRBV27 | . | TGTGCCAGCCATCCGCGGGGGAAAGAGACCCAGTACTTC | CASHPRGKETQYF
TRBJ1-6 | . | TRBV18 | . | TGTGCCAGCTCACCCGAGAGGACCTATAATTCACCCCTCCACTTT | CASSPERTYNSPLHF
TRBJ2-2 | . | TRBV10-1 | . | TGCGCCAGCAGTGAGTCAACGGGAGCCGGGGAGCTGTTTTTT | CASSESTGAGELFF
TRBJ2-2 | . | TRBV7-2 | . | TGTGCCAGCAGCTTTGGTCATAGAACCGGGGAGCTGTTTTTT | CASSFGHRTGELFF
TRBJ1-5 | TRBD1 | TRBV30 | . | TGTGCCAGCGGACAGGGAAGCAATCAGCCCCAGCATTTT | CASGQGSNQPQHF
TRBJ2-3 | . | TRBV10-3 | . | TGTGCCATCAGTGGGAGTAGCGGCGATACGCAGTATTTT | CAISGSSGDTQYF
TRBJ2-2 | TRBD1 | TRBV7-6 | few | TGTGCCAGCACCCGGACAGGGCTTCCCGGGGAGCTGTTTTTT | CASTRTGLPGELFF
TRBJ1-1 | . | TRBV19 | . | TGTGCCAGTAGTATAGGCCTCGGCCAGGGATACACTGAAGCTTTCTTT | CASSIGLGQGYTEAFF
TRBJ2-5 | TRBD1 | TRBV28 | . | TGTGCCAGCAGTAGCCCCGGACAGGGGGCTGCGACCCAGTACTTC | CASSSPGQGAATQYF
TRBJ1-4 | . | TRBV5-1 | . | TGCGCCAGCAGTCTACAGGCGCCTCTTGAAAAACTGTTTTTT | CASSLQAPLEKLFF
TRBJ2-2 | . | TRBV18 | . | TGTGCCAGCTCGCCCAGGCCTGATCCGAACACCGGGGAGCTGTTTTTT | CASSPRPDPNTGELFF
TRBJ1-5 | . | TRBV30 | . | TGTGCCTGGAGCATGGGGGCAGGGCAGCCCCAGCATTTT | CAWSMGAGQPQHF